This T cell receptor (beta chain) was profiled in a study of blood T cell repertoires in COVID-19. Profiled with immunoSEQ multiplex PCR; TCRdb holds only in-frame clones, not every one. The sample yields 200,000 to 250,000 clones, approximately 84% seen once. The V gene's germline CDR1 is MNHNY and CDR2 SVGAGI (reference sequence). Deletions cut 6 bases from V and 11 bases from J, with 13 bases between. CDR3 length: 11 residues. V usage is TRBV6-6 and J usage is TRBJ1-1; D is ambiguous. The TCR sequence derives from a woman aged 60 to 75 with acute or convalescent COVID-19. The sample taken for sequencing was peripheral blood. CDR3 nucleotide sequence: TGTGCCAGCAGCCCCTCTTCGTATGCTTTCTTT. Translation gives CASSPSSYAFF.